The 19 T cell receptor beta chains below all came from one sample that was sequenced in a study of blood T cell repertoires in COVID-19. Here immunoSEQ multiplex PCR was the method, and the copy in TCRdb shows in-frame clones only, minus some. Seen here are about 140,000 clones, around four fifths observed once, and the top ten hold roughly 6.2%. The material sequenced was PBMCs or T cells enriched from blood (not recorded which). The receptors here all came from a woman aged 40 to 50 who had recovered from COVID-19.

This clone was detected a few times. The CDR3 region has the DNA TGTGCCAGCAGTACAGGGGTTACCGGGGAGCTGTTTTTT. It yields the protein CASSTGVTGELFF. This chain links TRBV12-3 or TRBV12-4 with TRBJ2-2; TRBD1 agrees at 7 bases. J was trimmed by 5 bases and V by 5 bases; bases with no gene match: 2. The CDR3 length is 13 residues.

CDR3 coding DNA: TGTGCCAGCTCACCACTCATGGGGGCGGAAGATACGCAGTATTTT. It encodes CASSPLMGAEDTQYF. The chain couples TRBV18 to TRBJ2-3, with D perhaps TRBD1 (6 bases). Germline CDR1 reads KGHSH; CDR2 reads LQKENI. This CDR3 has 15 residues. With 1 base removed from V and 5 bases from J, the gap between germline ends came to 13 bases.

The chain links TRBV12-3 or TRBV12-4 to TRBJ2-7; D unclear. The CDR3 contains 12 residues. Trimming removed 2 bases from V and 6 bases from J, with 8 bases in between. CDR3 amino acids: CASSLNEREQYF. The CDR3 region has the DNA TGTGCCAGCAGTTTAAATGAGCGCGAGCAGTACTTC.

V usage is TRBV5-1 and J usage is TRBJ1-2; 9 nucleotides line up with TRBD1. Trimming removed 4 bases from V and 3 bases from J; junction bases left unmatched: 7. CDR1 is SGHRS and CDR2 is YFSETQ in the germline V gene. CDR3 length equals 15 residues. This CDR3 reads CASSLTRTGDYGYTF. CDR3 DNA sequence: TGCGCCAGCAGCCTAACTCGGACAGGGGACTATGGCTACACCTTC.

V and J are TRBV12-5 and TRBJ2-5; D is perhaps TRBD2 (5 bases). Trimming removed 6 bases from V and 2 bases from J, with 13 bases in between. Germline assignment: CDR1 LGHNT and CDR2 FRNRAP. This CDR3 contains 14 residues. CDR3 nucleotides: TGTGCTAGTGGAGCCGGGGATACGCAAGAGACCCAGTACTTC. Protein sequence: CASGAGDTQETQYF.

The chain recombines TRBV6-5 with TRBJ1-1, with D uncertain. The CDR3 contains 16 residues. V was shortened by 1 base and J by 1 base, with 13 bases between the two germline ends. Germline-derived CDR1 and CDR2 are MNHEY and SVGAGI. The CDR3 DNA sequence: TGTGCCAGCAGTTACTTTGGAGCAGACTCGAACACTGAAGCTTTCTTT. Amino acid sequence: CASSYFGADSNTEAFF.

The V call is TRBV9, the J call TRBJ2-7, with 14 nucleotides matching TRBD2. Trimming at V came to 2 bases and at J to 2 bases, leaving 3 bases not matched to a gene. The CDR3 totals 16 residues. Germline CDR1 is SGDLS and CDR2 is YYNGEE. This CDR3 is CASSVGLAGGTYEQYF. The CDR3 DNA reads as TGTGCCAGCAGCGTCGGACTAGCGGGAGGAACCTACGAGCAGTACTTC.

The gene calls are TRBV7-8 and TRBJ1-5; D is uncertain. Between the trimmed V and J ends, which lost 4 bases and 4 bases, there was a span of 8 bases. The CDR3 loop spans 13 amino acids. Germline V gene sequence: CDR1 SGHVS, CDR2 FQNEAQ. Here the CDR3 DNA reads TGTGCCAGCAGCTCCCGTACTAATCAGCCCCAGCATTTT. Its translation: CASSSRTNQPQHF.

J is TRBJ2-7 and V is TRBV5-1; TRBD1 matches at 11 bases. Unmatched junction bases numbered 4, after V lost 4 bases and J lost 4 bases. Germline V lookup: CDR1 SGHRS, CDR2 YFSETQ. The CDR3 has 14 amino acids. In DNA form, the CDR3 reads TGCGCCAGCAGCCCGGGACAGGGGGAGTACGAGCAGTACTTC. The encoded protein is CASSPGQGEYEQYF.

CDR3 loop: CASSSEPGPRGFTDTQYF. As DNA, the CDR3 is TGTGCCAGCAGCTCCGAGCCGGGACCGCGGGGATTTACAGATACGCAGTATTTT. J is TRBJ2-3 and V is TRBV5-6; weak D call: TRBD2 (6 bases). Germline-derived CDR1 and CDR2 are SGHDT and YYEEEE. CDR3 length equals 18 residues. The V gene lost 3 bases and the J gene lost 3 bases, with 23 bases spanning the gap.

V and J are TRBV19 and TRBJ1-5, with a weak D call TRBD1 (6 bases). The germline V and J ends were trimmed by 2 bases and 2 bases, with 7 bases remaining between them. The germline V gene has CDR1 LNHDA and CDR2 SQIVND (reference sequence). The CDR3 is made up of 14 amino acids. The CDR3 protein is CASSINRGNQPQHF. In nucleotides, the CDR3 is TGTGCCAGTAGTATAAACAGGGGCAATCAGCCCCAGCATTTT.

The chain is built from TRBV4-1 and TRBJ1-2, with D perhaps matching TRBD1 (5 bases). This CDR3 comprises 16 residues. V shed 1 base and J shed 4 bases, with 16 bases lying between them. The germline gives CDR1 MGHRA, CDR2 YSYEKL. CDR3 DNA: TGCGCCAGCAGCCAAGCGGGGGGGTTGACCCCCTATGGCTACACCTTC. It specifies CASSQAGGLTPYGYTF.

The CDR3 here is CAIRAGAGTDTQYF. For the CDR3, the DNA is TGTGCCATCAGAGCGGGAGCAGGCACAGATACGCAGTATTTT. The chain carries TRBV10-3 and TRBJ2-3, with 8 nucleotides matching TRBD2. With V trimmed by 6 bases and J by 1 base, 3 bases remained unmatched. In germline, CDR1 is ENHRY, CDR2 SYGVKD. This CDR3 has 14 amino acids.

The DNA for the CDR3 is TGTGCCAGCAGTCCGAGGGATGGGCAGTACTTC. Translating gives CASSPRDGQYF. The V gene is TRBV12-3 or TRBV12-4, the J gene TRBJ2-7, with D maybe TRBD2 (5 bases). Trimming took 5 bases from V and 9 from J, leaving 11 bases between them. This CDR3 contains 11 residues.

This clone has a handful of counts. The chain links TRBV18 to TRBJ1-6, with TRBD1 matching 10 bases. Germline V lookup: CDR1 KGHSH, CDR2 LQKENI. V dropped 3 bases and J dropped 7; count of bases not matched to a gene: 6. The CDR3 runs 16 residues. This chain's CDR3 is CASSPEWDRGNSPLHF. CDR3 nucleotide sequence: TGTGCCAGCTCACCGGAATGGGACAGGGGAAATTCACCCCTCCACTTT.

The chain combines TRBV5-4 with TRBJ1-1; 7 nucleotides line up with TRBD1. This CDR3 is 15 amino acids long. The germline gives CDR1 SGHNT, CDR2 YYREEE (reference sequence). Trimming removed 5 bases from V and 5 bases from J; junction bases left unmatched: 12. Here the CDR3 DNA reads TGTGCCAGCAGAGTTTCAACAGGGGTTGGGACTGAAGCTTTCTTT. Translating gives CASRVSTGVGTEAFF.

This clone was counted between two and nine times. V and J are TRBV5-1 and TRBJ1-6; no reliable D call. The V end lost 4 bases, the J end lost 5 bases, and 16 bases lay between the germline ends. Germline V gene sequence: CDR1 SGHRS, CDR2 YFSETQ. The length of the CDR3 is 16 residues. CDR3 loop: CASSLRGQGDNSPLHF. Written as DNA, the CDR3 is TGCGCCAGCAGCCTTCGGGGTCAAGGAGATAATTCACCCCTCCACTTT.

V and J are TRBV2 and TRBJ2-7; TRBD1 agrees at 8 bases. V gave up 7 bases and J gave up 0 bases; unmatched junction bases: 11. The V gene's germline CDR1 is SNHLY and CDR2 FYNNEI. The CDR3 consists of 16 residues. CDR3 nucleotide sequence: TGTGCCAGCATACCGGTGCAGGGGGCTTACTCCTACGAGCAGTACTTC. Its translation: CASIPVQGAYSYEQYF. Filled out from reference TRBV2 and TRBJ2-7, the complete variable domain reads EPEVTQTPSHQVTQMGQEVILRCVPISNHLYFYWYRQILGQKVEFLVSFYNNEISEKSEIFDDQFSVERPDGSNFTLKIRSTKLEDSAMYFCASIPVQGAYSYEQYFGPGTRLTVT.

The V gene is TRBV14, the J gene TRBJ2-3; 10 nucleotides match TRBD1. V shed 3 bases and J 3 bases; nucleotides not matched to a gene: 3. Germline lookup yields CDR1 SGHDN and CDR2 FVKESK. The CDR3 spans 15 residues. CDR3 region: CASSQWTGGTDTQYF. CDR3 nucleotide sequence: TGTGCCAGCAGCCAGTGGACAGGGGGAACAGATACGCAGTATTTT. Combining the CDR3 with reference TRBV14 and TRBJ2-3 gives the whole variable domain EAGVTQFPSHSVIEKGQTVTLRCDPISGHDNLYWYRRVMGKEIKFLLHFVKESKQDESGMPNNRFLAERTGGTYSTLKVQPAELEDSGVYFCASSQWTGGTDTQYFGPGTRLTVL.